This T cell receptor beta chain came from a study of blood T cell repertoires in COVID-19. Per the germline V gene, CDR1 is DFQATT and CDR2 is SNEGSKA (reference sequence). V lost 6 bases to trimming and J lost 7 bases; unmatched junction nucleotides: 5. The CDR3 is made up of 11 amino acids. Produced via immunoSEQ multiplex PCR; TCRdb's table is partial and in-frame only. The sample includes roughly 200,000 clones, about 90% of them seen just once. The receptor was derived from a man in his sixties with active or convalescent COVID-19. The chain recombines TRBV20-1 with TRBJ1-1; 7 bases are a match to TRBD1. Specimen: peripheral blood. CDR3 loop: CSAPGQLEAFF. The CDR3 DNA reads TGCAGTGCCCCGGGACAGCTTGAAGCTTTCTTT.